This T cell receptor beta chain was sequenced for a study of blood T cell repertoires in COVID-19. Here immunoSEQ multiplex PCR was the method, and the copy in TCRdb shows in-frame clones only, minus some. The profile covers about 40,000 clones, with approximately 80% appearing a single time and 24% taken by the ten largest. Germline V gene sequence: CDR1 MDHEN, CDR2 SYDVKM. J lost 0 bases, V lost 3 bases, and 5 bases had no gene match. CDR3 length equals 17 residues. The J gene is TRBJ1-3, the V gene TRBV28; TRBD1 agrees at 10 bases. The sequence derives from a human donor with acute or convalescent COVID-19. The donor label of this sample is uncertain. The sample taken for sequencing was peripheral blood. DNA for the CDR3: TGTGCCAGCAGTTTTTTCGGGACAGGGGTCTCTGGAAACACCATATATTTT. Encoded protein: CASSFFGTGVSGNTIYF.